These T cell receptor beta chains were read from a single sample in a study of blood T cell repertoires in COVID-19. Only in-frame clones appear in the TCRdb table, and some are missing; sequencing was by immunoSEQ multiplex PCR. This table has about 160,000 clones, 90% appearing once. Specimen: peripheral blood. The receptors were sampled from a man in his fifties or sixties with active or convalescent COVID-19. CDR3s include the opening cysteine and the closing phenylalanine or tryptophan. D genes are given only for firm matches. Where a row states a size, it is once, few, many or the class of an expanded clone; other rows omit it.

TRBV5-6	-	TRBJ1-1	few	CASSLALQPDTEAFF	TGTGCCAGCAGCTTGGCTTTACAGCCAGATACTGAAGCTTTCTTT
TRBV7-9	TRBD1	TRBJ2-3	-	CASSRDRDADTQYF	TGTGCCAGCAGCCGGGACAGGGACGCAGATACGCAGTATTTT
TRBV2	-	TRBJ1-2	-	CASSREGESGGYTF	TGTGCCAGCAGCCGAGAGGGGGAATCTGGGGGCTACACCTTC
TRBV7-9	TRBD1	TRBJ1-2	-	CASSTNRGGYTF	TGTGCCAGCAGCACCAACAGGGGCGGCTACACCTTC
TRBV30	-	TRBJ2-4	-	CAWSVMRGNIQYF	TGTGCCTGGAGTGTAATGAGGGGGAACATTCAGTACTTC
TRBV6-2/TRBV6-3	TRBD2	TRBJ2-5	-	CASSYSASGSSETQYF	TGTGCCAGCAGTTACTCGGCTAGCGGGAGTAGTGAGACCCAGTACTTC
TRBV7-2	-	TRBJ1-6	-	CASSLARGLNSPLHF	TGTGCCAGCAGCTTAGCCAGGGGTCTTAATTCACCCCTCCACTTT
TRBV5-1	-	TRBJ1-1	-	CASSLGGENTEAFF	TGCGCCAGCAGCTTGGGCGGGGAGAACACTGAAGCTTTCTTT
TRBV6-1	-	TRBJ1-3	-	CASSAGGGGSGNTIYF	TGTGCCAGCAGTGCAGGAGGCGGGGGCTCTGGAAACACCATATATTTT
TRBV29-1	-	TRBJ2-7	-	CSVTGYISYEQYF	TGCAGCGTGACAGGTTACATCTCCTACGAGCAGTACTTC
TRBV4-1	TRBD2	TRBJ2-1	-	CASSQDFGASGGNEQFF	TGCGCCAGCAGCCAAGATTTTGGCGCTAGCGGGGGCAATGAGCAGTTCTTC
TRBV6-1	-	TRBJ2-7	-	CASSDLGFSYEQYF	TGTGCCAGCAGTGACCTCGGGTTCTCCTACGAGCAGTACTTC
TRBV3-1/TRBV3-2	TRBD1	TRBJ1-1	-	CASSADRVWGRNTEAFF	TGTGCCAGCAGCGCCGACAGGGTATGGGGAAGGAACACTGAAGCTTTCTTT
TRBV7-7	TRBD1	TRBJ2-7	-	CASSLGPQGSDEQYF	TGTGCCAGCAGCTTAGGCCCACAGGGGTCCGACGAGCAGTACTTC
TRBV10-3	TRBD2	TRBJ2-3	-	CAISPRMPSGSTDTQYF	TGTGCCATCAGTCCCCGAATGCCTAGCGGAAGCACAGATACGCAGTATTTT
TRBV12-1	-	TRBJ2-7	once	CASSYRTSGEPYEQYF	TGTGCCAGCAGCTACCGAACTAGCGGGGAGCCCTACGAGCAGTACTTC
TRBV5-1	TRBD1	TRBJ1-4	-	CASTGQGPRYGEKLFF	TGCGCCAGCACCGGACAGGGCCCCCGTTACGGAGAAAAACTGTTTTTT
TRBV2	-	TRBJ1-4	-	CASRGTGANEKLFF	TGTGCCAGCAGGGGGACGGGGGCTAATGAAAAACTGTTTTTT
TRBV6-5	TRBD2	TRBJ2-1	-	CASSYSSSGSWYEQFF	TGTGCCAGCAGTTACTCCTCTAGCGGGAGTTGGTATGAGCAGTTCTTC
TRBV5-1	-	TRBJ1-2	-	CASSLLGGHSNGYTF	TGCGCCAGCAGCTTGTTGGGGGGGCATTCTAATGGCTACACCTTC
TRBV11-2	-	TRBJ2-7	once	CASSQAGWPEQYF	TGTGCCAGCAGTCAGGCGGGCTGGCCCGAGCAGTACTTC
TRBV5-1	TRBD1	TRBJ2-3	-	CASSSGQGITDTQYF	TGCGCCAGCAGCTCGGGACAGGGTATCACAGATACGCAGTATTTT